This entry lists 12 T cell receptor beta chains sequenced from one sample in a study of naive and memory T cell subsets. Amplification of ligated cDNA took four PCR rounds with SP2 and nested alpha and beta constant primers. TCRdb fed the 5' RACE reads into MiXCR, producing one record per CDR3 protein. The table shows tens of thousands of distinct CDR3 sequences, with 7.2% occurring only once. TCR cDNA received a 3' ligated oligonucleotide that carried a UMI. The source is a male donor in good health.

The rearrangement joins TRBV5-1 to TRBJ2-2; no firm D call. The V and J ends lost 2 bases and 0 bases respectively, with 8 bases between them. The length of the CDR3 is 15 residues. CDR1 and CDR2 (germline): SGHRS, YFSETQ. The CDR3 reads CASSFWGSNTGELFF. In DNA, the CDR3 is TGCGCCAGCAGCTTTTGGGGTTCGAACACCGGGGAGCTGTTTTTT. Complete variable domain (other parts from reference TRBV5-1 and TRBJ2-2): KAGVTQTPRYLIKTRGQQVTLSCSPISGHRSVSWYQQTPGQGLQFLFEYFSETQRNKGNFPGRFSGRQFSNSRSEMNVSTLELGDSALYLCASSFWGSNTGELFFGEGSRLTVL.

V gene TRBV19 combines with J gene TRBJ2-1; tentative D call: TRBD2 (5 bases). Trimming pared 2 bases from V and 7 bases from J, leaving 15 bases between. This CDR3 is built from 15 residues. CDR1 and CDR2 from the germline V gene are LNHDA and SQIVND (reference sequence). DNA for the CDR3: TGTGCCAGTAGTATAAGCAGTGGAAGAGGGAATGAGCAGTTCTTC. It specifies CASSISSGRGNEQFF.

This clonotype was detected a few times. The rearrangement uses TRBV6-6 and TRBJ2-1, with 7 nucleotides matching TRBD2. The germline V gene has CDR1 MNHNY and CDR2 SVGAGI (reference sequence). J lost 1 base, V lost 6 bases, and 6 bases had no gene match. CDR3 length equals 15 residues. In DNA form, the CDR3 reads TGTGCCAGCAGACCCCTAGCGGATTCCTACAATGAGCAGTTCTTC. This gives the protein CASRPLADSYNEQFF.

This chain's CDR3 is CSVEVMGDEQYF. The CDR3 coding sequence is TGCAGCGTTGAAGTAATGGGCGACGAGCAGTACTTC. The chain uses TRBV29-1 and TRBJ2-7, with D uncertain. CDR1 is SQVTM and CDR2 is ANQGSEA in the germline V gene. The V and J ends lost 1 base and 5 bases respectively, with 9 bases between them. The CDR3 consists of 12 residues.

Only a few counts were recorded for this clonotype. The chain is built from TRBV18 and TRBJ2-7; D call uncertain. CDR1 and CDR2 (germline): KGHSH, LQKENI. This CDR3 has 13 residues. Trimming removed 3 bases at V and 2 bases at J, with 8 bases between. CDR3 residues: CASSPRSTYEQYF. The CDR3 DNA follows: TGTGCCAGCTCACCCAGGAGTACCTACGAGCAGTACTTC.

This clonotype was observed many times. V usage is TRBV29-1 and J usage is TRBJ2-7, with 8 bases fitting TRBD1. Germline V CDR1 and CDR2: SQVTM, ANQGSEA. The CDR3 length is 14 residues. With V trimmed by 0 bases and J by 2 bases, 3 bases remained unmatched. As DNA, the CDR3 is TGCAGCGTTGAAGACAGGGGGCCTCCCTACGAGCAGTACTTC. Its protein product is CSVEDRGPPYEQYF.

This clonotype was observed a handful of times. V usage is TRBV5-1 and J usage is TRBJ1-3; no clear D. V was trimmed by 3 bases and J by 2 bases, leaving 9 bases between them. This CDR3 spans 14 amino acids. From germline, CDR1 is SGHRS and CDR2 YFSETQ. The CDR3 region has the DNA TGCGCCAGCAGCTCCATACCCGCTGGAAACACCATATATTTT. Its translation: CASSSIPAGNTIYF. The full variable domain, its missing parts supplied by reference TRBV5-1 and TRBJ1-3, is KAGVTQTPRYLIKTRGQQVTLSCSPISGHRSVSWYQQTPGQGLQFLFEYFSETQRNKGNFPGRFSGRQFSNSRSEMNVSTLELGDSALYLCASSSIPAGNTIYFGEGSWLTVV.

The J gene is TRBJ1-5, the V gene TRBV20-1, with D possibly being TRBD1 (5 bases). The germline gives CDR1 DFQATT, CDR2 SNEGSKA (reference sequence). The V end lost 5 bases, the J end lost 5 bases, and 16 bases lay between the germline ends. CDR3 size: 14 residues. Here the CDR3 reads CSAPPGAPDQPQHF. The CDR3 DNA sequence: TGCAGTGCTCCCCCCGGGGCACCTGATCAGCCCCAGCATTTT.

The genes are TRBV18 and TRBJ2-1, with TRBD2 matching 8 bases. This CDR3 is built from 15 residues. With 6 bases clipped from V and 5 bases from J, the junction kept 9 bases outside the gene matches. Germline CDR1 is KGHSH and CDR2 is LQKENI. The CDR3 DNA is TGTGCCAGCTCGTCAATAGCGGGGACCCACAATGAGCAGTTCTTC. Residues: CASSSIAGTHNEQFF. Combining the CDR3 with reference TRBV18 and TRBJ2-1 gives the whole variable domain NAGVMQNPRHLVRRRGQEARLRCSPMKGHSHVYWYRQLPEEGLKFMVYLQKENIIDESGMPKERFSAEFPKEGPSILRIQQVVRGDSAAYFCASSSIAGTHNEQFFGPGTRLTVL.

Ten or more counts support this clonotype. The chain links TRBV9 to TRBJ2-2; 7 nucleotides match TRBD2. The CDR3 runs to 17 residues. Germline-derived CDR1 and CDR2 are SGDLS and YYNGEE. With V trimmed by 3 bases and J by 2 bases, 10 bases remained unmatched. The CDR3 DNA is TGTGCCAGCAGCGGTCCGGTCGGGGGACTAAACACCGGGGAGCTGTTTTTT. It is translated as CASSGPVGGLNTGELFF.

This clonotype has ten or more counts. The chain has TRBV20-1 and TRBJ1-5, with D unclear. This CDR3 is built from 17 residues. CDR1 and CDR2 (germline): DFQATT, SNEGSKA (reference sequence). The chain's CDR3 is CTASPRGRLGSNQPQHF. CDR3 coding DNA: TGCACCGCTAGTCCCCGTGGGCGCCTGGGGAGCAATCAGCCCCAGCATTTT.

CDR3 sequence: CASSLLGGPSSYNEQFF. CDR3 sequence (DNA): TGTGCCAGCAGCCTTTTGGGGGGGCCCAGCTCCTACAATGAGCAGTTCTTC. The gene calls are TRBV6-2 or TRBV6-3 and TRBJ2-1, with TRBD2 as a possible D gene (7 bases). Trimming stripped 6 bases from V and 0 bases from J, with 18 bases between. This CDR3 has 17 residues. Germline assignment: CDR1 MNHEY and CDR2 SVGEGT.